This TCR beta chain was sequenced in a study of blood T cell repertoires in COVID-19 (dated by TCRdb to the early 2020s). Regarding the complete study: Samples covering the acute and convalescent phases of COVID-19 were provided by collaborators in the United States, Italy and Spain. Where available, HLA class I and class II types were taken from metadata supplied by the sample provider and were not determined by assay-based typing. The sample metadata nearly always contained a de-identified subject ID, COVID-19 status, age in years and sex. The repertoires were released in a freely available public database meant as a resource for research on the immune response to SARS-CoV-2. The prospective study material was composed of cDNA or gDNA derived from T cells, B-cell-depleted T cells, or PBMCs. The samples were drawn from the first 160 participants of the ongoing ImmuneRACE study and from under 1,500 subjects provided by 6 global collaborators. Subjects who had been exposed to COVID-19, were actively infected with it, or had recovered from it provided the deeply sampled blood TCRbeta repertoires that made up the dataset. The investigation overall reported the following: The quantity of clinical and demographic metadata differed by source and by participant and was supplied without curation.

Measured from the cysteine to the phenylalanine, the CDR3 is 16 residues long. This entry keeps only the CDR3 DNA: 48 bases, framed from base 1. The germline V gene gives CDR1 as MGHRA and CDR2 as YSYEKL. Compared with germline, V lacks 4 bases and J lacks 5 bases; bases without a gene match: 11. Remarks on this clone: Its target antigen remains unknown. One base away there is no much larger clone; base qualities are not given.

The immunoSEQ Assay, a bias-controlled multiplex PCR, was used to amplify TCRbeta CDR3 regions from genomic DNA. The published analysis was carried out like this. The number of nucleated cells in each sample was estimated by amplification of reference gene primers within the assay. To quantify the absolute abundance of each unique TCRbeta CDR3 rearrangement, sequence reads were collapsed and filtered. For each sample, productive Simpson clonality was calculated as the square root of Simpson's diversity index across productive rearrangements. TCRdb limited this immuneACCESS table to in-frame rearrangements with V and J called. A share of clones is missing; checked studies link under half to unresolved V genes, and the rest is unexplained. For V, J and clone size, that table is used; D and trimming come from the DNA. A total of over 200,000 clones appear in this sample, nearly 90% of them only once. The top ten clonotypes cover roughly 10% of the sample.

Participants in the prospective study were aged roughly 18 to 100 years, lived in some 24 United States geographic areas, and enrolled through a virtual design. In the prospective study, participants were assigned to cohorts based on the clinical history participants reported in a screening survey and a study questionnaire. Recovered participants in ImmuneRACE Cohort 3 were defined as having two consecutive negative NP/OP PCR tests, clearance from a healthcare professional, or resolution of symptoms. Mobile phlebotomists in the prospective study collected whole blood, serum and a nasopharyngeal or oropharyngeal swab from every participant. Additional blood draws and questionnaires over an approximately two-month period could optionally be provided by prospective study participants. Before DNA extraction, prospective study blood samples were shipped either frozen or at room temperature.

The sample comprised PBMCs or T cells enriched from blood (not recorded which). This receptor was obtained from a man younger than 40 who had recovered from COVID-19. The chain is encoded by TRBV4-1 joined to TRBJ2-1; the junction holds 7 bases that match TRBD1. The nucleotide sequence is TGCGCCAGCAGCCTAGGACCGGGACAGAAGAACAATGAGCAGTTCTTC. Its protein reads: CASSLGPGQKNNEQFF.